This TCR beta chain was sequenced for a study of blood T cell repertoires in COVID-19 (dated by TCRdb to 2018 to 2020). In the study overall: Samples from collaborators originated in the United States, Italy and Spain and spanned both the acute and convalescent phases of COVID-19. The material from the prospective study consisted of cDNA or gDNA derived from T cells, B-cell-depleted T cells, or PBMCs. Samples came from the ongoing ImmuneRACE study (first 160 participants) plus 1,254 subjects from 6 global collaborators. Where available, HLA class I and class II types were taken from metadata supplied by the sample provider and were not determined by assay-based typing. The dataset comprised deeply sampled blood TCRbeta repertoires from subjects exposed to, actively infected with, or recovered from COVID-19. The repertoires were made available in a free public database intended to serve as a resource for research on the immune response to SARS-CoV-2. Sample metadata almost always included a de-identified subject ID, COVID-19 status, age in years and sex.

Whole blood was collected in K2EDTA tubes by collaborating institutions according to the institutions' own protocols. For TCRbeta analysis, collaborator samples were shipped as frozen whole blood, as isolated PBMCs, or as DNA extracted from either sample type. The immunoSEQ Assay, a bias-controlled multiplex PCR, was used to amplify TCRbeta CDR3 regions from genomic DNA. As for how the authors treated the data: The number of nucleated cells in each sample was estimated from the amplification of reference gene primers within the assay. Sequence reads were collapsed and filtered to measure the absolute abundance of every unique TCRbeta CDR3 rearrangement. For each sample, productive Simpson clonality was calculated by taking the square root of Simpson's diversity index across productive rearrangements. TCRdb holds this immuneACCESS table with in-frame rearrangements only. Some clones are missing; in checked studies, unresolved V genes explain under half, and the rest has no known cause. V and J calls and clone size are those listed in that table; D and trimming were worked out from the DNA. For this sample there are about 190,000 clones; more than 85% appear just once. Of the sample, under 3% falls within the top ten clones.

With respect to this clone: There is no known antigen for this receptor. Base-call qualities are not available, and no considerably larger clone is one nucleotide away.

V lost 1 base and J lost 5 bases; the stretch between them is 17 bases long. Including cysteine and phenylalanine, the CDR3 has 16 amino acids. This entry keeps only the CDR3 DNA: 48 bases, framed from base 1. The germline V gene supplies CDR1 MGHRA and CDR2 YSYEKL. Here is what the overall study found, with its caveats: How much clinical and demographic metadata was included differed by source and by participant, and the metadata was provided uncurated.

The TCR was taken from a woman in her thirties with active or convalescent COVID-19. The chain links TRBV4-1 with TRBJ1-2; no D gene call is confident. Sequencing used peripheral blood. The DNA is TGCGCCAGCAGCCAAGTGCTGGGAGGGCGGTGGTATGGCTACACCTTC. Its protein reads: CASSQVLGGRWYGYTF.